This TCR beta chain was observed in a study of monozygotic twins with inflammatory bowel disease (dated by TCRdb to between 2018 and 2021). The study in broad terms: A total of around 30 monozygotic twin pairs were included in the full study, comprising nine German pairs (four IBD-concordant, five IBD-discordant) and 19 IBD-discordant Danish pairs. Each individual had, on average, about 151 000 unique TCRalpha sequences and 181 000 unique TCRbeta sequences available for analysis. The search for disease-associated traits relied mainly on comparing, within discordant pairs, IBD patients with their genetically identical healthy co-twins. The study at large found these results: Repertoire similarity did not differ between concordant and discordant twins, possibly due to limited statistical power. TCRbeta repertoire diversity, by inverse Simpson index, was decreased in IBD patients compared with their healthy co-twins. Because patients were on differing immunosuppressive treatments, the repertoires may have picked up extra background noise and inter-individual variability. Fewer clonotypes were shared with other individuals by IBD patients than by healthy twins, most markedly in patients showing signs of disease activity. Different T cell subtypes could not be distinguished in the analysis. No single strong signal or clonotype linked to IBD turned up in the results, so the idea that one exists was not supported.

Libraries were constructed by 5' RACE. For each TCR library, 3,500 to 4,000 ng of total RNA was used. cDNA was synthesized with SMARTScribe reverse transcriptase in eight separate reactions per sample. During cDNA synthesis, unique molecular identifiers containing a 6-nucleotide sample barcode were introduced by template switching. Amplification of TCRalpha and TCRbeta cDNA involved two nested PCRs of 16 and 9 cycles, and each PCR was followed by bead purification. Before amplification, the cDNA was treated with uracil DNA-glycosylase and purified using the QIAquick PCR purification kit. The second PCR added Illumina TruSeq-compatible adapters along with sample-specific barcodes. TapeStation and Qubit were used to check library quality and concentration, and 5 ng of each library was pooled. Pooled libraries were sequenced on an Illumina HiSeq2500 single-index Rapid Run with 2 x 100 bp reads and custom sequencing primers. As for the original processing: MiGEC version 1.2.6 was used for UMI-based consensus assembly, which corrected PCR and sequencing errors. MiXCR version 2.1.1 was used for V(D)J alignment, clonotype assembly and CDR3 extraction. To normalise gene usage, clonotype sharing and MAIT/NKT TCR abundance, the analysis used the top 1000, 10 000 and 20 000 clonotypes per sample. Diversity was computed as the inverse Simpson index with the vegan R package after downsampling to 27 000 UMIs. Statistical testing used paired Mann-Whitney U tests on the discordant twin pairs and applied Benjamini-Hochberg correction for multiple testing. The reads went through TCRdb reprocessing, and each CDR3 protein sequence gets one entry with no DNA. These V and J calls derive from TCRdb rather than the authors' analysis. The table for this sample records about 200,000 distinct CDR3 sequences. Roughly 7.5% of the sample is in the top ten clones.

The germline V gene specifies MNHEY as CDR1 and SVGAGI as CDR2. From the cysteine through the phenylalanine, the CDR3 covers 18 amino acids. No DNA has been recorded. From each donor, an approximately 2.5 ml peripheral blood sample was drawn into PAXgene tubes and stored at -80 degrees C. Total RNA was isolated from whole blood with the PAXgene blood miRNA kit on an automated QIAcube, without T cell sorting. Peripheral blood from monozygotic twin pairs who were concordant or discordant for inflammatory bowel disease underwent deep TCRalpha and TCRbeta repertoire profiling using unique molecular barcoding. Smoking habits were recorded for all twin pairs, with individuals classified as current, former or never smokers. Note on this clonotype: Its antigen is unknown.

This receptor was obtained from a human donor with ulcerative colitis or Crohn's disease, or a healthy co-twin of an affected twin (not recorded which). The sample consisted of blood. The chain couples TRBV6-5 to TRBJ2-7; TCRdb names TRBD1, which stays unverified in the absence of DNA. The CDR3 is CASSYRSGTGSLRNEQYF.